Below, 16 T cell receptor beta chains from the same sample are listed, as sequenced in a study of a mutant IDH1 vaccine in newly diagnosed glioma. Time point given: week 47, end of study. Doses comprised 300 ug of mutant IDH1 20-mer peptide each, plus topical imiquimod. Clones were sequenced by immunoSEQ multiplex PCR, and TCRdb holds only the in-frame ones, with some missing. The sample shows roughly 86,000 clones, 75% to 90% of them seen only once. Their recognized antigens are unknown. The sample was PBMCs, taken from a glioma patient whose treatment included an IDH1 peptide vaccine. Receptors were obtained from a man aged 35-49 years with glioma.

The CDR3 here is CASSRGADTQYF. CDR3 sequence (DNA): TGTGCCAGCAGTCGGGGTGCGGATACGCAGTATTTT. This chain uses TRBV6-5 with TRBJ2-3, with TRBD2 as a possible D gene (5 bases). V was cut by 5 bases and J by 6 bases, with 9 bases left in between. The CDR3 length is 12 residues. Germline V CDR1 and CDR2: MNHEY, SVGAGI.

V and J are TRBV7-6 and TRBJ2-2; 8 bases line up with TRBD1. Germline V gives CDR1 SGHVS, CDR2 FNYEAQ. V gave up 5 bases and J gave up 2 bases; unmatched junction bases: 10. The CDR3 loop spans 17 amino acids. CDR3 in DNA: TGTGCCAGCAGCCCCTCCAGACAGGGGACAAACACCGGGGAGCTGTTTTTT. This encodes CASSPSRQGTNTGELFF.

The chain couples TRBV5-1 to TRBJ1-5; a weak D match, TRBD1 (6 bases). Germline V lookup: CDR1 SGHRS, CDR2 YFSETQ. Trimming took 0 bases from V and 6 from J, leaving 13 bases between them. This CDR3 is built from 15 residues. CDR3 DNA: TGCGCCAGCAGCTTGGCGGGGGGCCTCGGTCAGCCCCAGCATTTT. It codes for CASSLAGGLGQPQHF.

The sample holds a few counts of this clone. This sequence joins TRBV19 and TRBJ1-5; maybe TRBD1 (5 bases). This CDR3 is built from 14 residues. The V gene's germline CDR1 is LNHDA and CDR2 SQIVND (reference sequence). With 3 bases removed from V and 7 bases from J, the gap between germline ends came to 13 bases. CDR3 DNA sequence: TGTGCCAGTAGTATGACGAGGGGTTACCAGCCCCAGCATTTT. It yields the protein CASSMTRGYQPQHF.

V usage is TRBV20-1 and J usage is TRBJ1-2, with D possibly being TRBD1 (6 bases). Germline CDR1 is DFQATT and CDR2 is SNEGSKA (reference sequence). The CDR3 covers 11 residues. With 6 bases removed from V and 6 bases from J, the gap between germline ends came to 11 bases. DNA for the CDR3: TGCAGTGCGTGGGGGGCGGATGGCTACACCTTC. Protein: CSAWGADGYTF.

The chain's CDR3 is CASSSTGTGLGTGELFF. CDR3 nucleotide sequence: TGTGCCAGCAGTTCAACCGGGACAGGGTTGGGCACCGGGGAGCTGTTTTTT. V gene TRBV27 combines with J gene TRBJ2-2; 9 bases match TRBD1. The CDR3 has 17 amino acids. The germline gives CDR1 MNHEY, CDR2 SMNVEV (reference sequence). V was clipped by 4 bases and J by 4 bases; unmatched bases: 10.

J is TRBJ1-2 and V is TRBV6-6, with no clear D. CDR1 is MNHNY, CDR2 SVGAGI, per germline (reference sequence). V lost 4 bases, J lost 0 bases, and 6 bases lay in between. This CDR3 contains 13 residues. CDR3: CASSFGTNYGYTF. CDR3 DNA sequence: TGTGCCAGCAGTTTCGGGACTAACTATGGCTACACCTTC.

The rearrangement links TRBV6-1 to TRBJ2-5, with D unclear. CDR3 length: 12 amino acids. Trimming stripped 5 bases from V and 5 bases from J, with 9 bases between. Germline CDR1 is MNHNS and CDR2 is SASEGT. CDR3 DNA sequence: TGTGCCAGCAGTCTAGTTATGGAGACCCAGTACTTC. This sequence encodes CASSLVMETQYF.

This clone was counted a few times. The chain employs TRBV7-2 and TRBJ1-6; D remains ambiguous. The CDR3 is made up of 15 amino acids. CDR1 is SGHTA, CDR2 FQGNSA, per germline. Deletions cut 1 base from V and 7 bases from J, with 11 bases between. The CDR3 nucleotides are TGTGCCAGCAGCTTAGGGACGGTAGGGAATTCACCCCTCCACTTT. It encodes CASSLGTVGNSPLHF. Full variable domain (outside the CDR3, taken from reference TRBV7-2 and TRBJ1-6): GAGVSQSPSNKVTEKGKDVELRCDPISGHTALYWYRQSLGQGLEFLIYFQGNSAPDKSGLPSDRFSAERTGGSVSTLTIQRTQQEDSAVYLCASSLGTVGNSPLHFGNGTRLTVT.

This clone came up a few times. J is TRBJ2-3 and V is TRBV18; 9 nucleotides line up with TRBD2. The CDR3 contains 16 residues. V was clipped by 0 bases and J by 4 bases; unmatched bases: 5. Germline CDR1 reads KGHSH; CDR2 reads LQKENI. In DNA form, the CDR3 reads TGTGCCAGCTCACCACCGACCCTAGCGGGGTCAGATACGCAGTATTTT. This codes for CASSPPTLAGSDTQYF.

The V call is TRBV19, the J call TRBJ1-5, with no clear D. The ends were cut back, 1 base at V and 2 bases at J, with 6 bases in the middle. CDR1 and CDR2 from the germline V gene are LNHDA and SQIVND (reference sequence). This CDR3 has 14 residues. This CDR3 is CASSIGRGNQPQHF. The CDR3 DNA sequence: TGTGCCAGTAGTATAGGGAGGGGCAATCAGCCCCAGCATTTT.

The gene calls are TRBV19 and TRBJ2-4; D is perhaps TRBD1 or TRBD2 (6 bases each). There are 15 residues in the CDR3. Per germline, CDR1 LNHDA and CDR2 SQIVND (reference sequence). V was clipped by 6 bases and J by 5 bases, with 17 bases between them. In DNA form, the CDR3 reads TGTGCCAGTAGATCCCCAGCCGGGGGCCAAAACATTCAGTACTTC. This gives the protein CASRSPAGGQNIQYF.

The rearrangement uses TRBV4-2 and TRBJ1-2, with D maybe TRBD1 (5 bases). This CDR3 is 16 amino acids long. Deletions cut 0 bases from V and 6 bases from J, with 17 bases between. Germline assignment: CDR1 LGHNA and CDR2 YNFKEQ. The DNA of the CDR3 is TGTGCCAGCAGCCAAGAGAGGAGGACAAGAGGAAATGGCTACACCTTC. It is translated as CASSQERRTRGNGYTF.

The chain has TRBV5-6 and TRBJ2-7; 10 bases fit TRBD2. V lost 4 bases, J lost 1 base, and 5 bases stayed unmatched. Germline CDR1 is SGHDT and CDR2 is YYEEEE. The CDR3 is 15 amino acids. The CDR3 DNA is TGTGCCAGCAGCCGCGGGACTAGCGCTTCCTACGAGCAGTACTTC. Its protein product is CASSRGTSASYEQYF. Combining the CDR3 with reference TRBV5-6 and TRBJ2-7 gives the whole variable domain DAGVTQSPTHLIKTRGQQVTLRCSPKSGHDTVSWYQQALGQGPQFIFQYYEEEERQRGNFPDRFSGHQFPNYSSELNVNALLLGDSALYLCASSRGTSASYEQYFGPGTRLTVT.

V is TRBV6-5 and J is TRBJ2-7, with 12 bases fitting TRBD1. From germline, CDR1 is MNHEY and CDR2 SVGAGI. This CDR3 spans 15 amino acids. With V trimmed by 4 bases and J by 6 bases, 7 bases remained unmatched. The CDR3 reads CASSWGTGGRSEQYF. The DNA of the CDR3 is TGTGCCAGCAGTTGGGGGACAGGGGGCCGATCCGAGCAGTACTTC.

The rearrangement links TRBV5-6 to TRBJ2-5, with 10 bases lining up with TRBD1. The last part of the DNA fits TRBJ2-7 better; the J call may be wrong. Germline V gene sequence: CDR1 SGHDT, CDR2 YYEEEE. This CDR3 has 15 amino acids. Written as DNA, the CDR3 is TGTGCCAGCAGCCACGGACAGGGGGGGTCCTACGAGCAGTACTTC. Translation gives CASSHGQGGSYEQYF.